This T cell receptor (beta chain) comes out of a study of OX40 agonist ivuxolimab in advanced cancers. Findings of the study overall: CD8+ T cells averaged more expanded clones than CD4+.

Germline V CDR1 and CDR2: MDHEN, SYDVKM. The CDR3 runs 14 residues. The V and J ends lost 6 bases and 0 bases, in that order; junction bases with no gene match: 5. This table comes from immunoSEQ multiplex PCR, and its TCRdb copy is limited to in-frame clones, with some not included. Among 80,000 or so clones listed, approximately 85% were seen once. Worth noting for this clone: The antigen is not known.

The chain couples TRBV28 to TRBJ2-7; TRBD2 agrees at 7 bases. This sequence originates from an adult with an advanced solid tumor such as melanoma, head and neck, liver or kidney cancer. The specimen was CD4+ or CD8+ T cells sorted from blood, collected in a trial of the OX40 agonist ivuxolimab. The CDR3 nucleotides are TGTGCCAGCAGGGCTAGCGGAAGCTCCTACGAGCAGTACTTC. Its translation is CASRASGSSYEQYF. Together with reference TRBV28 and TRBJ2-7, the CDR3 gives the full variable domain: DVKVTQSSRYLVKRTGEKVFLECVQDMDHENMFWYRQDPGLGLRLIYFSYDVKMKEKGDIPEGYSVSREKKERFSLILESASTNQTSMYLCASRASGSSYEQYFGPGTRLTVT.